Following are 16 T cell receptor beta chains from one sample sequenced in a study of T-cell reconstitution after alpha-beta-depleted transplantation in children. The library targeted TCRbeta and was prepared with unique molecular identifiers. In TCRdb, the PCR reads were re-called with MiXCR into one record per CDR3 protein. The data contain about 590,000 distinct CDR3 sequences, 13% of them seen just once; the ten biggest clones take up over 2%. The material was PBMCs, mostly from graft donor cells, obtained 360 days after TCRalphabeta/CD19-depleted stem cell transplant. Receptors were obtained from a male patient younger than 18 who had a stem cell transplant for acute myeloid leukemia, so the T cells may come from the graft donor.

This clonotype was detected a few times. CDR3: CASAERSELFF. The CDR3 DNA sequence: TGTGCCAGCGCCGAACGATCAGAGCTGTTTTTT. The rearrangement links TRBV28 to TRBJ1-4; D is ambiguous. Trimming removed 8 bases from V and 14 bases from J, with 15 bases in between. From germline, CDR1 is MDHEN and CDR2 SYDVKM. The CDR3 sequence is 11 residues long. Combining the CDR3 with reference TRBV28 and TRBJ1-4 gives the whole variable domain DVKVTQSSRYLVKRTGEKVFLECVQDMDHENMFWYRQDPGLGLRLIYFSYDVKMKEKGDIPEGYSVSREKKERFSLILESASTNQTSMYLCASAERSELFFGSGTQLSVL.

The chain carries TRBV4-2 and TRBJ2-3; D is perhaps TRBD2 (6 bases). CDR3 size: 16 residues. V shed 1 base and J shed 6 bases, with 17 bases lying between them. From germline, CDR1 is LGHNA and CDR2 YNFKEQ. CDR3 nucleotides: TGTGCCAGCAGCCAAGGTCGGGGGTTTTCTGGCGATACGCAGTATTTT. Its translation: CASSQGRGFSGDTQYF.

The chain carries TRBV4-2 and TRBJ1-1; maybe TRBD1 (5 bases). V was shortened by 3 bases and J by 9 bases, with 17 bases between the two germline ends. Looked up from germline, CDR1 is LGHNA and CDR2 is YNFKEQ. The CDR3 runs to 14 residues. The CDR3 DNA reads as TGTGCCAGCAGCCAGGGCCGGGGGGATACTAAAGCTTTCTTT. Encoded protein: CASSQGRGDTKAFF.

This clonotype was counted a few times. This sequence joins TRBV20-1 and TRBJ2-7; 9 nucleotides match TRBD2. J gave up 0 bases and V 5 bases, and 2 bases lay outside the gene matches. The CDR3 loop spans 13 amino acids. Germline CDR1 DFQATT, CDR2 SNEGSKA (reference sequence). The chain's CDR3 is CSAGTSRSYEQYF. CDR3 sequence (DNA): TGCAGTGCTGGGACTAGCCGCTCCTACGAGCAGTACTTC.

The V call is TRBV6-5, the J call TRBJ2-3; D is undetermined. The CDR3 consists of 16 residues. Looked up from germline, CDR1 is MNHEY and CDR2 is SVGAGI. Trimming took 4 bases from V and 2 from J, leaving 16 bases between them. For the CDR3, the DNA is TGTGCCAGCAGTTCCGTCGCACTCCTCTTCACAGATACGCAGTATTTT. Protein sequence: CASSSVALLFTDTQYF.

The chain recombines TRBV4-3 with TRBJ2-5; D not resolved. CDR1 is LGHNA and CDR2 is YSLEER in the germline V gene. The V and J ends lost 1 base and 2 bases respectively, with 8 bases between them. This CDR3 is 14 amino acids long. The CDR3: CASSQVGLQETQYF. CDR3 bases: TGCGCCAGCAGCCAAGTTGGCCTACAAGAGACCCAGTACTTC.

The chain employs TRBV7-2 and TRBJ2-5; TRBD1 agrees at 10 bases. Germline CDR1 is SGHTA and CDR2 is FQGNSA. J was trimmed by 5 bases and V by 1 base; bases with no gene match: 10. This CDR3 is built from 17 residues. In DNA, the CDR3 is TGTGCCAGCAGCTTAGTAAACCCTGGACAGGGGGGGGAGACCCAGTACTTC. Protein: CASSLVNPGQGGETQYF.

The chain recombines TRBV24-1 with TRBJ2-3; 9 nucleotides agree with TRBD1. The germline V gene has CDR1 KGHDR and CDR2 SFDVKD. The V segment lost 5 bases and the J segment 2 bases; nucleotides outside the gene matches: 10. This CDR3 has 17 amino acids. The CDR3 DNA reads as TGTGCCACCAGTGGGGGGGGAGGGACAGGGTTCACAGATACGCAGTATTTT. Its translation: CATSGGGGTGFTDTQYF.

This clonotype showed up just a few times. The chain recombines TRBV20-1 with TRBJ2-5; D gene unclear. Germline V CDR1 and CDR2: DFQATT, SNEGSKA (reference sequence). V gave up 6 bases and J gave up 2 bases, with 7 bases separating them. There are 11 residues in the CDR3. The CDR3 loop reads CSARNQETQYF. CDR3 in DNA: TGCAGTGCCCGCAATCAAGAGACCCAGTACTTC.

The V call is TRBV7-6, the J call TRBJ2-2, with TRBD2 matching 10 bases. The CDR3 consists of 16 residues. V trimming: 3 bases; J trimming: 4 bases; junction bases outside the gene matches: 5. Germline-derived CDR1 and CDR2 are SGHVS and FNYEAQ. The CDR3 here is CASSFPSGSTTGELFF. The CDR3 nucleotides read TGTGCCAGCAGCTTTCCTAGCGGGAGTACCACCGGGGAGCTGTTTTTT.

This clonotype was recorded many times. CDR3 bases: TGCGCCAGCAGCTTACTAGTACGTTTGGAGGGACATGAGCAGTTCTTC. Residues: CASSLLVRLEGHEQFF. The V call is TRBV5-1, the J call TRBJ2-1, with a possible D match to TRBD2 (6 bases). The CDR3 spans 16 residues. Trimming pared 2 bases from V and 8 bases from J, leaving 20 bases between. Germline loops: CDR1 SGHRS, CDR2 YFSETQ.

This clonotype has a handful of counts. The chain joins TRBV18 to TRBJ1-5; 8 bases align to TRBD1. Germline loops: CDR1 KGHSH, CDR2 LQKENI. V gave up 11 bases and J gave up 5 bases; unmatched junction bases: 8. There are 13 residues in the CDR3. CDR3 sequence: CAGAGGADQPQHF. CDR3 coding DNA: TGTGCCGGGGCAGGGGGCGCCGATCAGCCCCAGCATTTT.

This clonotype has ten or more counts. The chain employs TRBV5-6 and TRBJ2-1, with D possibly being TRBD1 or TRBD2 (5 bases each). The germline V gene has CDR1 SGHDT and CDR2 YYEEEE. This CDR3 has 17 residues. With 4 bases removed from V and 0 bases from J, the gap between germline ends came to 17 bases. The CDR3 loop reads CASSPSRGLPSYNEQFF. The CDR3 region has the DNA TGTGCCAGCAGCCCCTCGAGGGGTTTACCCTCCTACAATGAGCAGTTCTTC.

CDR3 sequence (DNA): TGTGCCAGCAGTTACTTCTCCGGGGAGCTGTTTTTT. Translating it yields CASSYFSGELFF. This chain connects TRBV6-2 or TRBV6-3 to TRBJ2-2; no reliable D call. This CDR3 spans 12 amino acids. Trimming stripped 1 base from V and 6 bases from J, with 3 bases between. Germline V gene sequence: CDR1 MNHEY, CDR2 SVGEGT.

This clonotype was recorded a few times. The gene calls are TRBV29-1 and TRBJ1-5; D gene ambiguous. Trimming cost V 2 bases and J 4 bases, with 12 bases left between them. From germline, CDR1 is SQVTM and CDR2 ANQGSEA. This CDR3 comprises 14 residues. This chain's CDR3 is CSVELAGLNQPQHF. In nucleotides, the CDR3 is TGCAGCGTTGAATTGGCAGGTCTGAATCAGCCCCAGCATTTT.

J is TRBJ2-1 and V is TRBV11-3, with a possible D match to TRBD2 (6 bases). The CDR3 covers 16 residues. Germline CDR1 SGHNT, CDR2 YENEEA. Between the trimmed V and J ends, which lost 1 base and 1 base, there was a span of 11 bases. CDR3: CASSLARLVSYNEQFF. The CDR3, as DNA: TGTGCCAGCAGCTTAGCCCGACTAGTATCCTACAATGAGCAGTTCTTC. Variable domain in full (rest from reference TRBV11-3 and TRBJ2-1): EAGVVQSPRYKIIEKKQPVAFWCNPISGHNTLYWYLQNLGQGPELLIRYENEEAVDDSQLPKDRFSAERLKGVDSTLKIQPAELGDSAVYLCASSLARLVSYNEQFFGPGTRLTVL.